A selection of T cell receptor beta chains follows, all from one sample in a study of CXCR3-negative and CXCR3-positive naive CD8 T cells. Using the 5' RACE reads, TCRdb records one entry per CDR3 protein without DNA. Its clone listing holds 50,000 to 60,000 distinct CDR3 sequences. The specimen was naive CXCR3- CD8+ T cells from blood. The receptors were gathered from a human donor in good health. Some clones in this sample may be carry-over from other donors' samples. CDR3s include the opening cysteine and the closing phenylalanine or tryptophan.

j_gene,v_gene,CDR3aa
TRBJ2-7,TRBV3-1,CASSQDVTGIEQYF
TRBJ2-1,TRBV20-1,CSTLAGGPLDEQFF
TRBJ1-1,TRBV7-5,CISVPEAQGAEAFF
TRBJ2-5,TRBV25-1,CASRGGGFGETQYF
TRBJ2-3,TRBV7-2,CASSLEADTQYF
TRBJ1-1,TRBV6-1,CASSERGTGNTEAFF
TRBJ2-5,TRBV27,CASSLMFPSILQETQYF
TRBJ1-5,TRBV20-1,CSARDMGEGNQPQHF
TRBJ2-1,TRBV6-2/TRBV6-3,CASRGTRGLGEQFF
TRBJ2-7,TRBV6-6,CASSSDDINEQYF
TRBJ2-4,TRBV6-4,CASSDHRLPRTGGIPKNIQYF
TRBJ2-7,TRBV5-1,CASSPSGHLAGVTYEQYF
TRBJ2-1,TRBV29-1,CSVVWTGGEQFF
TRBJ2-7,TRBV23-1,CASSQSILPGQILYEQYF
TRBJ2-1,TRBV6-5,CASSYSAGVYNEQFF
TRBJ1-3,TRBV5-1,CASSLGQSSGNTIYF
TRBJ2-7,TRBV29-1,CSVETGNYEQYF
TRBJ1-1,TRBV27,CASSLGQGEPFF
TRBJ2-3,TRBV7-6,CASSLAGGIDTQYF
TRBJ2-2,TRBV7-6,CASSPGTGANGELFF
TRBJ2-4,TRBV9,CASSADREAKNIQYF
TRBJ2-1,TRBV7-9,CASSLGLAYNEQFF
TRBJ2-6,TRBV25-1,CASSTGTVSSGANVLTF
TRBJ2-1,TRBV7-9,CASSPAMTIYNEQFF
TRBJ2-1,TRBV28,CASTADRDIYNEQFF
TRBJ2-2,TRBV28,CASSSIQAGPYTGELFF
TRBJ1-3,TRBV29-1,CSVETAPPAGNTIYF
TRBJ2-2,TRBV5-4,CASSLAGDWRGTGELFF
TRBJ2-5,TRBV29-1,CSVETNQETQYF
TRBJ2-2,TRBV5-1,CASSLAIPTGELFF
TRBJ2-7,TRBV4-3,CASSQARGQGSYEQYF
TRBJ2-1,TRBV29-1,CSGTARGDEQFF
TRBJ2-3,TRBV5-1,CASRTIGIPDTQYF
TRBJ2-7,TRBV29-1,CSVLNLPGQGHEQYF
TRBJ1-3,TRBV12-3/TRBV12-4,CASSLDPGGGGQGNTIYF
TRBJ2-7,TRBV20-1,CSARDWTASYEQYF
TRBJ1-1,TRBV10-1,CASSGDNTEAFF
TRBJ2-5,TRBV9,CASSSSGETETQYF
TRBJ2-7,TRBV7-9,CASSPAWESYEQYF
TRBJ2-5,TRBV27,CASRLLGETQYF
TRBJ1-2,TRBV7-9,CASSPKGQGNYGYTF
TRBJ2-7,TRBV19,CASRGTDPYEQYF
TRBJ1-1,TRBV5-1,CASRASGTEAFF
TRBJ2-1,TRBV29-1,CSNNGAEGGGQFF
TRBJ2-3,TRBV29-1,CSVEEPVWPDTQYF